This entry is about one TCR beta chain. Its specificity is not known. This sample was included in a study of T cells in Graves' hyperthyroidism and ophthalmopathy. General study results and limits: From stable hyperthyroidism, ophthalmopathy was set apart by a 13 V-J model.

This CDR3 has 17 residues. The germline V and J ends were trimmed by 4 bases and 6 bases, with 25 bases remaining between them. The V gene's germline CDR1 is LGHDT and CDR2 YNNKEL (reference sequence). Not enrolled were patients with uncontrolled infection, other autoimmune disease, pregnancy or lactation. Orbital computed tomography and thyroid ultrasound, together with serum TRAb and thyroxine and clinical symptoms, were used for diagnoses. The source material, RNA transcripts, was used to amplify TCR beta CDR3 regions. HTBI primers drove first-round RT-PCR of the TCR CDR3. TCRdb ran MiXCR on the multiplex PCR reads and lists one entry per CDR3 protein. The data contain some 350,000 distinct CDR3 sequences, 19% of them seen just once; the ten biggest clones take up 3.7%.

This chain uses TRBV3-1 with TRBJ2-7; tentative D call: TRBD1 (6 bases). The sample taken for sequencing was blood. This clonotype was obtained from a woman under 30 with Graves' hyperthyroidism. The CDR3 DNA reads TGTGCCAGCAGCCTACTGCCTCAGGGGCCCCACGACTCCGAGCAGTACTTC. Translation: CASSLLPQGPHDSEQYF.